This entry lists 15 T cell receptor beta chains sequenced from one sample in a study of human T cells and chemical hapten exposure. MiXCR, applied by TCRdb to the RACE reads, yields one record per CDR3 protein. The table has about 380,000 distinct CDR3 sequences, 6% to 7% seen once. The sample's time point: patch test 2, 6 weeks after DPC sensitization. Treatment defined: therapeutic diphenylcyclopropenone sensitization with weekly scalp DPC. Sequenced material: whole blood, taken in connection with sensitization to the hapten diphenylcyclopropenone (DPC). The source of these receptors is a woman aged 18-35 years with alopecia areata. Some clones in this sample may be carry-over from other donors' samples.

This clonotype was counted at least ten times. The chain employs TRBV7-2 and TRBJ1-4, with 10 nucleotides matching TRBD1. J lost 6 bases, V lost 5 bases, and 6 bases had no gene match. Per the germline V gene, CDR1 is SGHTA and CDR2 is FQGNSA. The CDR3 sequence is 15 residues long. The DNA of the CDR3 is TGTGCCAGCAGCCGACAGGGGGCAGGATATGAAAAACTGTTTTTT. It encodes CASSRQGAGYEKLFF.

The chain combines TRBV2 with TRBJ2-7, with unresolved D. This CDR3 has 13 amino acids. Germline CDR1 and CDR2: SNHLY and FYNNEI. Trimming pared 1 base from V and 5 bases from J, leaving 9 bases between. The DNA for the CDR3 is TGTGCCAGCAGTGAAGGGGCCACCCACGAGCAGTACTTC. It translates to CASSEGATHEQYF.

The chain has TRBV2 and TRBJ1-5; D not resolved. The ends were cut back, 6 bases at V and 4 bases at J, with 10 bases in the middle. The CDR3 sequence is 13 residues long. Germline V CDR1 and CDR2: SNHLY, FYNNEI. The CDR3: CASSADINQPQHF. In DNA form, the CDR3 reads TGTGCCAGCAGCGCGGATATTAATCAGCCCCAGCATTTT.

This rearrangement joins TRBV9 to TRBJ2-3; maybe TRBD2 (5 bases). Trimming shortened V by 3 bases and J by 8 bases, and 25 bases separated the two germline ends. The CDR3 is 17 residues long. Germline values: CDR1 SGDLS, CDR2 YYNGEE. In DNA, the CDR3 is TGTGCCAGCAGCGAGCAAGATGTAGCGTTGTTCCCTCGTACGCAGTATTTT. Its translation: CASSEQDVALFPRTQYF.

CDR3 DNA sequence: TGTGCCAGCAGTCCCGGGACAGGGAGTGAAAAACTGTTTTTT. This gives the protein CASSPGTGSEKLFF. J is TRBJ1-4 and V is TRBV28, with 9 nucleotides matching TRBD1. The germline V gene encodes CDR1 MDHEN and CDR2 SYDVKM. V lost 5 bases and J lost 7; bases outside the gene matches: 5. The CDR3 totals 14 residues.

This chain joins TRBV5-4 and TRBJ2-3, with TRBD2 matching over 7 bases. The V and J ends lost 1 base and 0 bases, in that order; junction bases with no gene match: 8. This CDR3 has 17 amino acids. CDR1 SGHNT and CDR2 YYREEE come from the germline V gene (reference sequence). The CDR3 here is CASSLLQSGTSTDTQYF. The CDR3 DNA sequence: TGTGCCAGCAGCTTGCTCCAAAGCGGGACTAGCACAGATACGCAGTATTTT.

This clonotype was counted many times. The chain couples TRBV12-3 or TRBV12-4 to TRBJ1-1; D gene ambiguous. The CDR3 loop spans 14 amino acids. V lost 7 bases and J lost 6, with 18 bases in between. CDR3 protein: CASTLPPRRPEAFF. The CDR3 coding sequence is TGTGCCAGCACTCTACCTCCTCGGAGACCTGAAGCTTTCTTT.

This clonotype was counted at least ten times. This chain connects TRBV3-1 to TRBJ1-4; 7 bases line up with TRBD1. Germline loops: CDR1 LGHDT, CDR2 YNNKEL (reference sequence). J gave up 4 bases and V 1 base, and 6 bases lay outside the gene matches. This CDR3 is built from 16 residues. CDR3 DNA sequence: TGTGCCAGCAGCCAAGGGGCAGGGGGATATAATGAAAAACTGTTTTTT. Its translation: CASSQGAGGYNEKLFF.

The chain recombines TRBV7-8 with TRBJ1-4; possibly TRBD1 for D (5 bases). Trimming pared 3 bases from V and 2 bases from J, leaving 19 bases between. CDR3 length: 18 amino acids. From germline, CDR1 is SGHVS and CDR2 FQNEAQ. The CDR3 nucleotides are TGTGCCAGCAGCTTTAATCCTGAGGGGCGATCTACTAATGAAAAACTGTTTTTT. This gives the protein CASSFNPEGRSTNEKLFF.

The V gene is TRBV15, the J gene TRBJ1-5; 7 bases line up with TRBD1. The J segment lost 1 base and the V segment lost 4 bases, leaving 7 bases of the junction unmatched. The germline CDR1 and CDR2 sequences are LNHNV and YYDKDF (reference sequence). The CDR3 is made up of 16 amino acids. In nucleotides, the CDR3 is TGTGCCACCAGCAAAGGACCAGGGGGAAGCAATCAGCCCCAGCATTTT. Its protein is CATSKGPGGSNQPQHF.

This clonotype was seen only a few times. The chain has TRBV12-3 or TRBV12-4 and TRBJ1-4; D gene unclear. The CDR3 runs to 14 residues. V dropped 3 bases and J dropped 8 bases, with 13 bases sitting between them. The DNA of the CDR3 is TGTGCCAGCAGTTTTGGTGGAGATGGGGAAAAACTGTTTTTT. Encoded protein: CASSFGGDGEKLFF.

This clonotype was seen repeatedly, ten times or more. The rearrangement links TRBV14 to TRBJ2-7, with 9 bases identical to TRBD1. The ends lost 4 bases at V and 1 base at J; junction bases unmatched: 8. CDR1 and CDR2 (germline): SGHDN, FVKESK. The CDR3 covers 16 residues. In DNA, the CDR3 is TGTGCCAGCAGCCGAGCCGGGACAGGGCTGTCCTACGAGCAGTACTTC. This sequence encodes CASSRAGTGLSYEQYF. Full variable domain (missing parts from reference TRBV14 and TRBJ2-7): EAGVTQFPSHSVIEKGQTVTLRCDPISGHDNLYWYRRVMGKEIKFLLHFVKESKQDESGMPNNRFLAERTGGTYSTLKVQPAELEDSGVYFCASSRAGTGLSYEQYFGPGTRLTVT.

This clonotype appeared many times. This chain uses TRBV6-2 or TRBV6-3 with TRBJ1-2; tentatively, D is TRBD1 (6 bases). Per germline, CDR1 MNHEY and CDR2 SVGEGT. Trimming took 5 bases from V and 6 from J, leaving 13 bases between them. The CDR3 runs to 13 residues. The CDR3 sequence is CASSRTTGNGYTF. DNA for the CDR3: TGTGCCAGCAGTCGTACGACAGGCAATGGCTACACCTTC.

This clonotype was recorded a few times. The rearrangement joins TRBV19 to TRBJ2-7; 9 nucleotides line up with TRBD2. V trimming: 4 bases; J trimming: 10 bases; junction bases outside the gene matches: 5. This CDR3 contains 12 residues. Germline V gene sequence: CDR1 LNHDA, CDR2 SQIVND (reference sequence). The CDR3 DNA is TGTGCCAGTAGTACCAGCGGGACTAGCCAGTACTTC. Encoded protein: CASSTSGTSQYF.

This clonotype has a handful of counts. The chain combines TRBV7-2 with TRBJ2-5, with 11 bases aligning to TRBD2. The CDR3 contains 15 residues. The germline CDR1 and CDR2 sequences are SGHTA and FQGNSA. The junction had 2 bases not matched to a gene; V was cut back by 5 bases and J by 0 bases. CDR3 sequence reads: CASSRSGGDQETQYF. The CDR3 DNA sequence: TGTGCCAGCAGCCGTAGCGGGGGGGACCAAGAGACCCAGTACTTC.